Below are 14 T cell receptor beta chains sequenced from a single sample in a study of OX40 agonist ivuxolimab in advanced cancers. Sequenced by immunoSEQ multiplex PCR; TCRdb stores in-frame clones only, minus some. The sample shows around 69,000 clones, about 88% of them seen only once. Here the sequenced sample was CD4+ or CD8+ T cells sorted from blood, taken in a trial of the OX40 agonist ivuxolimab. Receptors were obtained from an adult with an advanced solid tumor such as melanoma, head and neck, liver or kidney cancer.

This sequence joins TRBV6-6 and TRBJ1-1, with D hard to call. V was cut by 2 bases and J by 7 bases, with 11 bases left in between. Germline V lookup: CDR1 MNHNY, CDR2 SVGAGI (reference sequence). This CDR3 has 13 amino acids. The CDR3 DNA follows: TGTGCCAGCAGTTACCCAACGGGGAATGAAGCTTTCTTT. Its protein product is CASSYPTGNEAFF.

The chain is built from TRBV7-2 and TRBJ2-2, with D unclear. Trimming shortened V by 4 bases and J by 7 bases, and 7 bases separated the two germline ends. Germline CDR1 and CDR2: SGHTA and FQGNSA. The CDR3 is made up of 12 amino acids. CDR3 nucleotides: TGTGCCAGCAGCTATACGGGCGGGGAGCTGTTTTTT. It yields the protein CASSYTGGELFF.

The V and J genes are TRBV7-8 and TRBJ2-2, with D uncertain. CDR1 and CDR2 from the germline V gene are SGHVS and FQNEAQ. V was cut by 3 bases and J by 3 bases, with 2 bases left in between. The CDR3 sequence is 12 residues long. CDR3 protein: CASSFYTGELFF. The DNA of the CDR3 is TGTGCCAGCAGCTTTTACACCGGGGAGCTGTTTTTT.

V gene TRBV15 combines with J gene TRBJ2-3, with D possibly called TRBD1 or TRBD2 (5 bases each). V lost 1 base and J 3 bases, leaving 11 bases between the germline ends. The CDR3 length is 15 residues. Germline-derived CDR1 and CDR2 are LNHNV and YYDKDF (reference sequence). DNA for the CDR3: TGTGCCACCAGCAGAGGGGGGATATCTACAGATACGCAGTATTTT. Amino acids: CATSRGGISTDTQYF. The full variable domain, with the rest looked up from reference TRBV15 and TRBJ2-3, is DAMVIQNPRYQVTQFGKPVTLSCSQTLNHNVMYWYQQKSSQAPKLLFHYYDKDFNNEADTPDNFQSRRPNTSFCFLDIRSPGLGDTAMYLCATSRGGISTDTQYFGPGTRLTVL.

The rearrangement uses TRBV4-1 and TRBJ2-3; TRBD2 aligns across 10 bases. CDR3 length: 16 residues. Trimming cost V 0 bases and J 6 bases; bases outside gene matches: 6. Germline-derived CDR1 and CDR2 are MGHRA and YSYEKL. The CDR3 reads CASSQDTAGGRDTQYF. The CDR3 DNA is TGCGCCAGCAGCCAAGACACAGCGGGAGGGCGTGATACGCAGTATTTT.

The V call is TRBV15, the J call TRBJ2-7; D possibly matches TRBD1 or TRBD2 (5 bases each). Trimming pared 0 bases from V and 0 bases from J, leaving 18 bases between. CDR3 length: 18 residues. CDR1 LNHNV and CDR2 YYDKDF come from the germline V gene (reference sequence). The CDR3 sequence: CATSRDRGPGTGSYEQYF. Written as DNA, the CDR3 is TGTGCCACCAGCAGAGATCGGGGACCGGGGACCGGCTCCTACGAGCAGTACTTC.

The V call is TRBV5-4, the J call TRBJ1-1; unclear D gene. This CDR3 contains 13 residues. V lost 2 bases, J lost 6 bases, and 11 bases lay in between. CDR1 and CDR2 from the germline V gene are SGHNT and YYREEE (reference sequence). DNA for the CDR3: TGTGCCAGCAGCTTACGGGCGGATTCTGAAGCTTTCTTT. It yields the protein CASSLRADSEAFF. The full variable domain, its missing parts supplied by reference TRBV5-4 and TRBJ1-1, is ETGVTQSPTHLIKTRGQQVTLRCSSQSGHNTVSWYQQALGQGPQFIFQYYREEENGRGNFPPRFSGLQFPNYSSELNVNALELDDSALYLCASSLRADSEAFFGQGTRLTVV.

The chain links TRBV10-3 to TRBJ2-7, with TRBD2 identical over 7 bases. CDR1 is ENHRY and CDR2 is SYGVKD in the germline V gene. This CDR3 is 13 amino acids long. V shed 6 bases, J shed 5 bases, and the junction held 7 bases outside the gene matches. CDR3 coding DNA: TGTGCCATCAGCCAGCGGGAAGACGACGAGCAGTACTTC. Its translation: CAISQREDDEQYF.

The V and J genes are TRBV27 and TRBJ1-6; 8 bases agree with TRBD1. CDR3 length: 16 residues. The germline gives CDR1 MNHEY, CDR2 SMNVEV (reference sequence). Trimming removed 6 bases from V and 1 base from J; junction bases left unmatched: 5. CDR3 protein: CASRETGASYNSPLHF. The CDR3 DNA sequence: TGTGCCAGCAGGGAGACAGGGGCTTCCTATAATTCACCCCTCCACTTT.

The chain couples TRBV5-1 to TRBJ2-3; D may be TRBD1 or TRBD2 (5 bases each). CDR3 size: 16 residues. V was cut by 4 bases and J by 6 bases, with 21 bases left in between. The V gene's germline CDR1 is SGHRS and CDR2 YFSETQ. The CDR3 protein is CASSREGRTTGDTQYF. DNA for the CDR3: TGCGCCAGCAGCCGGGAAGGAAGGACCACAGGCGATACGCAGTATTTT.

This sequence joins TRBV6-5 and TRBJ1-6; D call uncertain. The germline V gene has CDR1 MNHEY and CDR2 SVGAGI. This CDR3 is 15 amino acids long. The germline V and J ends were trimmed by 6 bases and 0 bases, with 9 bases remaining between them. CDR3 DNA sequence: TGTGCCAGCAGACCCCACGGCTCCTATAATTCACCCCTCCACTTT. This sequence encodes CASRPHGSYNSPLHF.

This sequence joins TRBV5-5 and TRBJ2-4; D is undetermined. Germline V CDR1 and CDR2: SGHKS, YYEKEE (reference sequence). Trimming took off 2 bases at V and 5 bases at J, with 23 bases between the two ends. CDR3 length: 18 residues. CDR3 protein: CASSLRPGQNSRENIQYF. CDR3 sequence (DNA): TGTGCCAGCAGCTTACGTCCAGGTCAGAACTCAAGGGAAAACATTCAGTACTTC.

The chain employs TRBV5-1 and TRBJ2-7; 10 positions match TRBD2. Germline V gives CDR1 SGHRS, CDR2 YFSETQ. This CDR3 is built from 14 residues. J gave up 2 bases and V 2 bases, and 1 base lay outside the gene matches. This CDR3 is CASSLAGGAYEQYF. CDR3 nucleotide sequence: TGCGCCAGCAGCTTAGCGGGAGGGGCCTACGAGCAGTACTTC. Complete variable domain (other parts from reference TRBV5-1 and TRBJ2-7): KAGVTQTPRYLIKTRGQQVTLSCSPISGHRSVSWYQQTPGQGLQFLFEYFSETQRNKGNFPGRFSGRQFSNSRSEMNVSTLELGDSALYLCASSLAGGAYEQYFGPGTRLTVT.

The chain combines TRBV28 with TRBJ1-2; TRBD1 matches 9 bases. Losses at the gene ends were 5 bases for V and 8 bases for J; bases not matched to a gene: 6. This CDR3 is built from 13 residues. In germline, CDR1 is MDHEN, CDR2 SYDVKM. The CDR3 sequence: CASSVTGGIGYTF. In DNA form, the CDR3 reads TGTGCCAGCAGTGTAACAGGGGGCATAGGCTACACCTTC.